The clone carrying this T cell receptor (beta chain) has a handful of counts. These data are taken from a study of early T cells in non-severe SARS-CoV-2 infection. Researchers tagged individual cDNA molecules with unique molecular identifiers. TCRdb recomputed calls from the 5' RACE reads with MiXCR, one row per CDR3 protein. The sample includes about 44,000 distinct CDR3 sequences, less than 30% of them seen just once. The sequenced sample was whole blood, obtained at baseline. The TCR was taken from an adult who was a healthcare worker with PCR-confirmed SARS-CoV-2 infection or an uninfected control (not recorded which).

For the CDR3, the DNA is TGCGCCAGCAGGGGAACAGAACCCGTTTCGTACTTC. It specifies CASRGTEPVSYF. The chain employs TRBV10-2 and TRBJ2-7; D is unresolved. Germline V gene lookup returns CDR1 WSHSY and CDR2 SAAADI. The CDR3 has 12 residues. The ends were cut back, 6 bases at V and 12 bases at J, with 18 bases in the middle.